The rows below give T cell receptor beta chains drawn from one sample of a study of blood T cell repertoires in COVID-19. Some clones are missing from TCRdb's copy, which holds only in-frame ones; the method was immunoSEQ multiplex PCR. The sample holds around 150,000 clones; 70% to 90% are singletons and the top ten take under 8.5%. The sample taken for sequencing was peripheral blood. Receptors originate from an older woman with COVID-19, enrolled during active disease. The CDR3 runs from the conserved cysteine through the conserved F or W. The D gene is left open where the match is weak. Clone size is not always given. Where it is, it says once, few, many or a class for expanded clones.

j_call: TRBJ1-2; d_call: -; v_call: TRBV4-2; cdr3_length: 14; clone_size: few; cdr3_nt: TGTGCCAGCAGCCAAGTATCAGGGCTCTATGGCTACACCTTC; cdr3_aa: CASSQVSGLYGYTF
j_call: TRBJ2-3; d_call: TRBD1; v_call: TRBV6-6; cdr3_length: 14; clone_size: -; cdr3_nt: TGTGCCAGCAAGGACAGGGTCGAAGCAGATACGCAGTATTTT; cdr3_aa: CASKDRVEADTQYF
j_call: TRBJ1-2; d_call: TRBD1; v_call: TRBV19; cdr3_length: 17; clone_size: many; cdr3_nt: TGTGCCAGTAGTATATCAGCCGGGACAGGCATTGCTTATGGCTACACCTTC; cdr3_aa: CASSISAGTGIAYGYTF
j_call: TRBJ1-6; d_call: -; v_call: TRBV7-9; cdr3_length: 14; clone_size: once; cdr3_nt: TGTGCCAGCAGCTCTTCGGGGGATAATTCACCCCTCCACTTT; cdr3_aa: CASSSSGDNSPLHF
j_call: TRBJ2-1; d_call: TRBD1; v_call: TRBV7-3; cdr3_length: 15; clone_size: -; cdr3_nt: TGTGCCAGCAGCCTCGGACAGGGGGCCTACAATGAGCAGTTCTTC; cdr3_aa: CASSLGQGAYNEQFF
j_call: TRBJ1-1; d_call: -; v_call: TRBV6-5; cdr3_length: 13; clone_size: -; cdr3_nt: TGTGCCAGCAGTTACTCGGGCCCCACTGAAGCTTTCTTT; cdr3_aa: CASSYSGPTEAFF
j_call: TRBJ2-2; d_call: TRBD1; v_call: TRBV19; cdr3_length: 16; clone_size: -; cdr3_nt: TGTGCCAGTAGTATAGGCAGGGGGACGTTAGGTGGGGAGCTGTTTTTT; cdr3_aa: CASSIGRGTLGGELFF
j_call: TRBJ2-1; d_call: TRBD2; v_call: TRBV7-8; cdr3_length: 15; clone_size: -; cdr3_nt: TGTGCCAGCAGCTTAGTGAACGGGAGGGTCGATGAGCAGTTCTTC; cdr3_aa: CASSLVNGRVDEQFF
j_call: TRBJ1-6; d_call: -; v_call: TRBV6-5; cdr3_length: 14; clone_size: -; cdr3_nt: TGTGCCAGCAGTCGCGACCGGGTTAATTCACCCCTCCACTTT; cdr3_aa: CASSRDRVNSPLHF
j_call: TRBJ1-2; d_call: -; v_call: TRBV11-2; cdr3_length: 14; clone_size: -; cdr3_nt: TGTGCCAGCAGCCCTACAGGATTCAACTATGGCTACACCTTC; cdr3_aa: CASSPTGFNYGYTF
j_call: TRBJ1-2; d_call: -; v_call: TRBV24-1; cdr3_length: 12; clone_size: -; cdr3_nt: TGTGCCACCAGTGATTGGAGGAGTGGCTACACCTTC; cdr3_aa: CATSDWRSGYTF
j_call: TRBJ1-2; d_call: TRBD1; v_call: TRBV2; cdr3_length: 13; clone_size: -; cdr3_nt: TGTGCCAGCGGGGACAGGCGGGACTATGGCTACACCTTC; cdr3_aa: CASGDRRDYGYTF
j_call: TRBJ1-1; d_call: TRBD1; v_call: TRBV18; cdr3_length: 15; clone_size: -; cdr3_nt: TGTGCCAGCTCAACCGAGGGACAGGGGGGGACTGAAGCTTTCTTT; cdr3_aa: CASSTEGQGGTEAFF
j_call: TRBJ1-2; d_call: TRBD1; v_call: TRBV9; cdr3_length: 13; clone_size: -; cdr3_nt: TGTGCCAGCAGCGCCCGGGACAGGGGCGGCTACACCTTC; cdr3_aa: CASSARDRGGYTF
j_call: TRBJ2-1; d_call: -; v_call: TRBV2; cdr3_length: 16; clone_size: -; cdr3_nt: TGTGCCAGCAGTGTGCTCGGGGGAGCAGGTAAAAATGAGCAGTTCTTC; cdr3_aa: CASSVLGGAGKNEQFF
j_call: TRBJ2-5; d_call: -; v_call: TRBV11-3; cdr3_length: 14; clone_size: -; cdr3_nt: TGTGCCAGCAGCTTATCTCCTAGCGCGGGGACCCAGTACTTC; cdr3_aa: CASSLSPSAGTQYF
j_call: TRBJ2-1; d_call: TRBD2; v_call: TRBV11-3; cdr3_length: 15; clone_size: few; cdr3_nt: TGTGCCAGCAGCAAGGGACTAGCGGGTTATGATGAGCAGTTCTTC; cdr3_aa: CASSKGLAGYDEQFF
j_call: TRBJ1-5; d_call: TRBD1; v_call: TRBV19; cdr3_length: 15; clone_size: -; cdr3_nt: TGTGCCAGTAGTATCCAGACAGGGAGCAATCAGCCCCAGCATTTT; cdr3_aa: CASSIQTGSNQPQHF
j_call: TRBJ1-2; d_call: TRBD1; v_call: TRBV4-1; cdr3_length: 14; clone_size: -; cdr3_nt: TGCGCCAGCAGCCAAGGGGGACAGGGGGATGGCTACACCTTC; cdr3_aa: CASSQGGQGDGYTF
j_call: TRBJ2-1; d_call: TRBD2; v_call: TRBV7-9; cdr3_length: 15; clone_size: -; cdr3_nt: TGTGCCAGCAGCTACCTAGCGGGAGGGAGAAATGAGCAGTTCTTC; cdr3_aa: CASSYLAGGRNEQFF
j_call: TRBJ1-5; d_call: TRBD1; v_call: TRBV2; cdr3_length: 14; clone_size: -; cdr3_nt: TGTGCCAGCAGTGGGGGACAGGGACGTAAGCCCCAGCATTTT; cdr3_aa: CASSGGQGRKPQHF
j_call: TRBJ1-2; d_call: TRBD1; v_call: TRBV14; cdr3_length: 16; clone_size: -; cdr3_nt: TGTGCCAGCAGCGCCCAAACAGGGGTGTCTTCCTATGGCTACACCTTC; cdr3_aa: CASSAQTGVSSYGYTF
j_call: TRBJ1-1; d_call: -; v_call: TRBV4-1; cdr3_length: 16; clone_size: -; cdr3_nt: TGCGCCAGCAGCCTCCTGTCGGGGGGCGTAAGGTATGAAGCTTTCTTT; cdr3_aa: CASSLLSGGVRYEAFF
j_call: TRBJ2-1; d_call: -; v_call: TRBV1; cdr3_length: 15; clone_size: -; cdr3_nt: TGCACCAGCAGCCCACTAGCGGGACGGGACAATGAGCAGTTCTTC; cdr3_aa: CTSSPLAGRDNEQFF
j_call: TRBJ1-5; d_call: -; v_call: TRBV11-2; cdr3_length: 13; clone_size: once; cdr3_nt: TGTGCCAGCAGCTTAGATCGGAGTCAGCCCCAGCATTTT; cdr3_aa: CASSLDRSQPQHF
j_call: TRBJ1-5; d_call: -; v_call: TRBV6-5; cdr3_length: 14; clone_size: few; cdr3_nt: TGTGCCAGCCCCGGGACTACCAAAATCAGCCCCCAGCATTTT; cdr3_aa: CASPGTTKISPQHF